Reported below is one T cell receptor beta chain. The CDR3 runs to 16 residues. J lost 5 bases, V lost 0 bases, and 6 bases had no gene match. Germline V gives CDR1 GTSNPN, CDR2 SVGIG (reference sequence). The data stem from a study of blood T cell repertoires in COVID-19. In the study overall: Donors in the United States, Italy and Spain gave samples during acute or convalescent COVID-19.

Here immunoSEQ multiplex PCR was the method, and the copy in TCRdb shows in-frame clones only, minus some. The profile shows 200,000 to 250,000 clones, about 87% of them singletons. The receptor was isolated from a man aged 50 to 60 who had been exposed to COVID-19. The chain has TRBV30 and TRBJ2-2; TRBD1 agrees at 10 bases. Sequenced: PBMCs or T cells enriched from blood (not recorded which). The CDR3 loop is CAWSVGTGVLTGELFF. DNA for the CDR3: TGTGCCTGGAGTGTAGGGACAGGGGTTTTAACCGGGGAGCTGTTTTTT.